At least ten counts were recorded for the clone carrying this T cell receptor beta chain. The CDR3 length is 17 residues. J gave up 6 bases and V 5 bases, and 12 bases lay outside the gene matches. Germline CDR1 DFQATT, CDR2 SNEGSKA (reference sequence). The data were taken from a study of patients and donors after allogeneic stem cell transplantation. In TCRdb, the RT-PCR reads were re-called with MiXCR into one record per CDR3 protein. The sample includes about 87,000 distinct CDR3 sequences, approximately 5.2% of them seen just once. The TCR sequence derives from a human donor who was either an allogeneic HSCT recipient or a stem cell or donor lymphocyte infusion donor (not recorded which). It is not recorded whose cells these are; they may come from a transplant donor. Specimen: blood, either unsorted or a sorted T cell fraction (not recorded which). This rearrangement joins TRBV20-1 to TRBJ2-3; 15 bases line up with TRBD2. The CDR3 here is CSAYPLRTSGGVDTQYF. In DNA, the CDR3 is TGCAGTGCTTACCCCCTTCGGACTAGCGGGGGGGTCGATACGCAGTATTTT.